The T cell receptor (beta chain) described here comes from a study of T cell changes during pregnancy in multiple sclerosis. The data were produced by immunoSEQ multiplex PCR, yet TCRdb's version contains in-frame clones alone and is incomplete. The sample records some 42,000 clones, under 95% being singletons. Germline V lookup: CDR1 SQVTM, CDR2 ANQGSEA. The CDR3 has 13 residues. Trimming cost V 6 bases and J 2 bases; bases outside gene matches: 2. The sample consisted of CD4+ T cells from peripheral blood mononuclear cells, taken in the third trimester of pregnancy. The TCR comes from a female donor with multiple sclerosis, enrolled in a pregnancy study. The V and J genes are TRBV29-1 and TRBJ1-4; 8 bases fit TRBD1. The CDR3 region has the DNA TGCAGCGTAGACAGGGGCACTAATGAAAAACTGTTTTTT. This encodes CSVDRGTNEKLFF. The whole variable domain, filled in from reference TRBV29-1 and TRBJ1-4, reads SAVISQKPSRDICQRGTSLTIQCQVDSQVTMMFWYRQQPGQSLTLIATANQGSEATYESGFVIDKFPISRPNLTFSTLTVSNMSPEDSSIYLCSVDRGTNEKLFFGSGTQLSVL.